This T cell receptor (beta chain) came from a study of shared T cell receptors in the human thymus. Germline loops: CDR1 SGHDN, CDR2 FVKESK. The CDR3 extends over 15 amino acids. V was shortened by 1 base and J by 4 bases, with 10 bases between the two germline ends. Sequencing was performed with immunoSEQ multiplex PCR; in TCRdb, only in-frame clones are kept and a portion is missing. Of 700,000 to 750,000 clones listed, approximately 85% are singletons. This sample was also put to use in a study of human thymus T cells. From that second work: From resections taken during corrective heart surgery, the thymus tissue was obtained. Thymic and blood repertoires appeared to carry a bias in their V and J gene usage.

This chain connects TRBV14 to TRBJ1-4; D not resolved. This clonotype originated in a girl in the first two years of life with a congenital heart defect. The sample consisted of thymocytes. CDR3 in DNA: TGTGCCAGCAGCCAAGGGGCCCAGATTAATGAAAAACTGTTTTTT. Protein: CASSQGAQINEKLFF.